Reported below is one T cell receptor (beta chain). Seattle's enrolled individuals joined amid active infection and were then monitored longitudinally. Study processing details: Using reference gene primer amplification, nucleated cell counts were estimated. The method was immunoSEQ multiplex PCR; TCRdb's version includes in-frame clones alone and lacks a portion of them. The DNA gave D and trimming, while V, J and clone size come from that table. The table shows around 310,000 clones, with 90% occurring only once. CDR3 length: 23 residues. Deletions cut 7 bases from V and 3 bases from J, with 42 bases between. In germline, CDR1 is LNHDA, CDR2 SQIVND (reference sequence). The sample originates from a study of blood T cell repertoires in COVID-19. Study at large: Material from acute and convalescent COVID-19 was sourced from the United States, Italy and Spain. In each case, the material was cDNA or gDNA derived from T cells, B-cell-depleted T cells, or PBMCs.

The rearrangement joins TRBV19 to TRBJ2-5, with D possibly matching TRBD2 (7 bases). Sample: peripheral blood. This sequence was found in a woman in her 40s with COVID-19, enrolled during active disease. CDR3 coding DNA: TGTGCCAGTACCCTCCCAGGGTGGGCAGGGGCGCGAGGGGTCGGGAGGATAAAAGAGACCCAGTACTTC. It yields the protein CASTLPGWAGARGVGRIKETQYF.